The 3 T cell receptor beta chains presented below share a single source sample, sequenced in a study of blood T cell repertoires in COVID-19. Clones were sequenced by immunoSEQ multiplex PCR, and TCRdb holds only the in-frame ones, with some missing. The sample lists approximately 250,000 clones, 75% to 85% occurring once. The source material was peripheral blood. All receptors derive from a human donor in a cohort sampled during active COVID-19.

The rearrangement links TRBV25-1 to TRBJ1-1; 7 bases line up with TRBD1. The CDR3 is made up of 14 amino acids. The ends lost 3 bases at V and 3 bases at J; junction bases unmatched: 4. CDR1 and CDR2 from the germline V gene are MGHDK and SYGVNS. The DNA of the CDR3 is TGTGCCAGCAGTGACGGCAGGGGGGACACTGAAGCTTTCTTT. Its protein product is CASSDGRGDTEAFF.

The chain recombines TRBV5-1 with TRBJ2-7; unclear D gene. CDR3 length: 12 amino acids. Trimming stripped 0 bases from V and 5 bases from J, with 6 bases between. Germline V gene data show CDR1 as SGHRS and CDR2 as YFSETQ. The CDR3 reads CASSLEQDEQYF. Written as DNA, the CDR3 is TGCGCCAGCAGCTTGGAACAAGACGAGCAGTACTTC.

This clone has a handful of counts. The V and J genes are TRBV6-5 and TRBJ1-1; 7 bases map to TRBD1. The CDR3 runs to 15 residues. V shed 5 bases and J 5 bases; nucleotides not matched to a gene: 11. Germline V gene data show CDR1 as MNHEY and CDR2 as SVGAGI. The CDR3: CASSPSTGASTEAFF. CDR3 in DNA: TGTGCCAGCAGTCCGAGTACAGGGGCAAGTACTGAAGCTTTCTTT.